Listed here are 7 T cell receptor beta chains from one sample, sequenced in a study of technical replicates of blood from a few donors. TCRdb's copy holds only in-frame clones and misses some; the assay was immunoSEQ multiplex PCR. The sample shows tens of thousands of clones, around 87% of them seen only once. Source material: PBMCs. The receptors shown here come from a human donor in good health. Some clones in this sample may be carry-over from other donors' samples.

The chain combines TRBV7-9 with TRBJ1-2; D possibly corresponds to TRBD1 (5 bases). V was clipped by 6 bases and J by 2 bases, with 7 bases between them. Germline loops: CDR1 SEHNR, CDR2 FQNEAQ (reference sequence). This CDR3 region has 12 residues. DNA for the CDR3: TGTGCCAGCAGGTCAGGGAACTATGGCTACACCTTC. Translated: CASRSGNYGYTF.

The CDR3, as DNA: TGCAGTGTTGGCGCGGGGTACGAGCAGTACTTC. This sequence encodes CSVGAGYEQYF. This chain joins TRBV20-1 and TRBJ2-7, with TRBD2 as a possible D gene (6 bases). Germline assignment: CDR1 DFQATT and CDR2 SNEGSKA (reference sequence). V was shortened by 7 bases and J by 4 bases, with 11 bases between the two germline ends. This CDR3 has 11 residues.

This chain links TRBV7-8 with TRBJ1-5; perhaps TRBD1 as D (6 bases). Germline V gene sequence: CDR1 SGHVS, CDR2 FQNEAQ. Trimming took off 4 bases at V and 8 bases at J, with 15 bases between the two ends. This CDR3 is built from 14 residues. CDR3 nucleotides: TGTGCCAGCAGCTCAAATACAGGGTTGGAGCCCCAGCATTTT. Its protein is CASSSNTGLEPQHF.

J is TRBJ1-3 and V is TRBV25-1; no reliable D call. CDR3 size: 15 residues. Trimming cost V 1 base and J 4 bases, with 11 bases left between them. From germline, CDR1 is MGHDK and CDR2 SYGVNS. The CDR3 coding sequence is TGTGCCAGCAGTGAATGGGCAGGAGGAGGAAACACCATATATTTT. This translates into CASSEWAGGGNTIYF.

This sequence joins TRBV2 and TRBJ2-1, with D hard to call. CDR1 SNHLY and CDR2 FYNNEI come from the germline V gene. This CDR3 has 13 residues. Trimming took 7 bases from V and 7 from J, leaving 14 bases between them. The CDR3 nucleotides read TGTGCCAGCACCCCCACTATTAGGAATGAGCAGTTCTTC. Encoded protein: CASTPTIRNEQFF.

This sequence joins TRBV9 and TRBJ2-1; 8 bases are shared with TRBD2. In germline, CDR1 is SGDLS, CDR2 YYNGEE. This CDR3 comprises 17 residues. With 4 bases clipped from V and 9 bases from J, the junction kept 18 bases outside the gene matches. CDR3 loop: CASSPHNRAGARIEQFF. In DNA form, the CDR3 reads TGTGCCAGCAGCCCCCATAATCGAGCGGGGGCGCGTATTGAGCAGTTCTTC.

The chain combines TRBV7-2 with TRBJ2-4, with D tentatively TRBD2 (5 bases). Germline V gene data show CDR1 as SGHTA and CDR2 as FQGNSA. The CDR3 extends over 15 amino acids. With 5 bases removed from V and 1 base from J, the gap between germline ends came to 12 bases. The CDR3 sequence is CASSPVPGAKNIQYF. CDR3 bases: TGTGCCAGCAGCCCGGTCCCGGGGGCCAAAAACATTCAGTACTTC.